The TCR beta chain under discussion was sequenced for a study of vaccination and CD4 T cells after COVID-19. Looking at the study overall: No peptide, an HIV-1 Nef pool, or a CEFX pool was what each control culture received.

V was shortened by 5 bases and J by 2 bases, with 9 bases between the two germline ends. CDR1 and CDR2 from the germline V gene are SGHVS and FQNEAQ. The CDR3 totals 13 residues. With regard to this clonotype: Its antigen is not known.

Specified treatment: approximately 9-day PBMC culture with coronavirus spike peptide pools or control peptides (ViraFEST assay). With peptide pools, ViraFEST first expanded antigen-specific T cells and afterwards sequenced their TCRs. Cultured CD4+ T cells had their DNA profiled by the Oncomine TCR Beta short-read assay. The template was genomic DNA from cultured CD4+ T cells. TCRdb ran MiXCR on the PCR reads and lists one entry per CDR3 protein. Of 18,000 or so distinct CDR3 sequences in the sample, approximately 50% were seen once. The V and J genes are TRBV7-8 and TRBJ1-2; D is possibly TRBD1 (5 bases). The sequencing used CD4+ T cells from blood, cultured in vitro, collected before SARS-CoV-2 vaccination. This TCR was sampled from a human donor who had recovered from COVID-19. The CDR3: CASSERDNYGYTF. For the CDR3, the DNA is TGTGCCAGCAGCGAACGGGACAACTATGGCTACACCTTC.